Listed here is a single T cell receptor beta chain. Antigen unknown. A CD45RO/CCR7/CD25/CD127/CD95/CD27 panel sorted naive, central memory, regulatory and stem cell-like memory CD4+ cells. Sorted populations all exceeded 98% purity. The data are from a study of beta chain features in type 1 diabetes. Findings of the study overall: Among type 1 diabetes patients, VDJ junctions had fewer insertions and more deletions. Over-representation of high TCR-expressing cells was a possible consequence of cDNA sequencing. Shorter TCRB CDR3s, moderately but significantly so, marked every one of the four CD4+ subsets in Type 1 diabetes patients.

CDR1 and CDR2 (germline): SNHLY, FYNNEI. There are 14 residues in the CDR3. The V gene lost 5 bases and the J gene lost 5 bases, with 16 bases spanning the gap. The investigators reverse transcribed all of the isolated RNA, so they sequenced expressed TCRB transcripts. The assay was immunoSEQ multiplex PCR, and TCRdb's table has in-frame clones only and misses some. The table has around 250,000 clones, about 15% seen once. The chain links TRBV2 to TRBJ2-7; the D gene is possibly TRBD2 (5 bases). Sequencing input: naive CD4+ T cells from blood. The TCR comes from a man in his thirties or forties with type 1 diabetes. CDR3 DNA sequence: TGTGCCAGCAGTCCGACCGGGGTCGGCCACGAGCAGTACTTC. Translating it yields CASSPTGVGHEQYF.